The next 32 T cell receptor beta chains were all read from a single sample in a study of cytomegalovirus exposure and HLA in healthy donors listed by TCRdb under 2017. The method behind the library was the immunoSEQ multiplex PCR assay. The multiplex PCR relied on a mix of 60 forward primers for TCR Vbeta segments and 13 reverse primers for TCR Jbeta segments. This is the immuneACCESS table as TCRdb keeps it, with only in-frame sequences that have V and J called. A part of the clones is gone; compared with another copy, unresolved V genes explain less than half, and the rest is unexplained. The sample table shows about 200,000 clones, and approximately 78% are seen once. Jointly, the top ten make up 2.5% to 3% of the sample. The specimen was PBMCs. These receptors were obtained from a woman between 40 and 50 years old in good health and CMV-seronegative.

This sequence joins TRBV7-3 and TRBJ2-1; maybe TRBD2 (5 bases). The germline V and J ends were trimmed by 4 bases and 1 base, with 11 bases remaining between them. The CDR3 length is 15 residues. The germline V gene has CDR1 SGHTA and CDR2 FQGTGA. CDR3 region: CASSSGLSSYNEQFF. The CDR3 DNA reads as TGTGCCAGCAGCTCCGGACTTTCATCCTACAATGAGCAGTTCTTC.

V and J are TRBV9 and TRBJ2-7, with a possible D match to TRBD1 (5 bases). Trimming stripped 3 bases from V and 3 bases from J, with 16 bases between. Germline V gives CDR1 SGDLS, CDR2 YYNGEE. The CDR3 extends over 15 amino acids. The CDR3 protein is CASSGGRTLRYEQYF. The CDR3 nucleotides are TGTGCCAGCAGCGGAGGCCGGACATTGCGCTACGAGCAGTACTTC.

The chain is built from TRBV5-8 and TRBJ2-7; 15 nucleotides match TRBD2. Germline loops: CDR1 SGHTS, CDR2 YDEGEE. The CDR3 runs to 16 residues. Trimming took 2 bases from V and 5 from J; bases not matched to a gene: 5. CDR3 region: CASSFGLAGGSHEQYF. In nucleotides, the CDR3 is TGTGCCAGCAGCTTCGGACTAGCGGGAGGGTCCCACGAGCAGTACTTC.

The chain employs TRBV18 and TRBJ2-1; 8 nucleotides align to TRBD2. Trimming took 1 base from V and 2 from J; bases not matched to a gene: 1. The germline V gene encodes CDR1 KGHSH and CDR2 LQKENI. The length of the CDR3 is 15 residues. CDR3 protein: CASSPRGRTYNEQFF. The CDR3 DNA reads as TGTGCCAGCTCACCACGCGGGAGGACCTACAATGAGCAGTTCTTC.

This chain uses TRBV5-1 with TRBJ1-4; TRBD1 matches 8 bases. The germline V gene encodes CDR1 SGHRS and CDR2 YFSETQ. Germline trimming cut 1 base from V and 7 bases from J; bases unmatched to any gene: 3. The CDR3 totals 14 residues. CDR3 nucleotide sequence: TGCGCCAGCAGCTTGCAGGGGGCGACTGAAAAACTGTTTTTT. Its protein product is CASSLQGATEKLFF.

This chain links TRBV27 with TRBJ2-7; tentatively, D is TRBD2 (5 bases). The CDR3 consists of 14 residues. V lost 0 bases and J lost 3, with 9 bases in between. Germline V lookup: CDR1 MNHEY, CDR2 SMNVEV (reference sequence). The CDR3 spells CASSLSWGVYEQYF. The CDR3, as DNA: TGTGCCAGCAGTTTATCATGGGGAGTCTACGAGCAGTACTTC.

The V gene is TRBV7-6, the J gene TRBJ1-2; tentatively, D is TRBD1 (6 bases). Trimming pared 5 bases from V and 2 bases from J, leaving 6 bases between. CDR1 and CDR2 from the germline V gene are SGHVS and FNYEAQ. The CDR3 extends over 12 amino acids. The CDR3 loop is CASSTGNYGYTF. The CDR3 nucleotides read TGTGCCAGCAGCACAGGGAACTATGGCTACACCTTC.

V and J are TRBV4-1 and TRBJ1-2, with D unresolved. The CDR3 extends over 15 amino acids. Germline V gives CDR1 MGHRA, CDR2 YSYEKL. Trimming took 0 bases from V and 6 from J, leaving 14 bases between them. The CDR3 DNA follows: TGCGCCAGCAGCCAAGACCGGACGGACTTCCATGGCTACACCTTC. Translating gives CASSQDRTDFHGYTF.

This clone occurred a few times. The rearrangement uses TRBV7-2 and TRBJ2-7; 9 bases are a match to TRBD2. There are 14 residues in the CDR3. CDR1 SGHTA and CDR2 FQGNSA come from the germline V gene. Losses at the gene ends were 5 bases for V and 4 bases for J; bases not matched to a gene: 6. CDR3 region: CASSHVAGEYEQYF. The CDR3 DNA follows: TGTGCCAGCAGCCACGTAGCGGGAGAGTACGAGCAGTACTTC. Full variable domain (outside the CDR3, taken from reference TRBV7-2 and TRBJ2-7): GAGVSQSPSNKVTEKGKDVELRCDPISGHTALYWYRQSLGQGLEFLIYFQGNSAPDKSGLPSDRFSAERTGGSVSTLTIQRTQQEDSAVYLCASSHVAGEYEQYFGPGTRLTVT.

The rearrangement uses TRBV5-4 and TRBJ1-4; D not certain. Deletions cut 2 bases from V and 0 bases from J, with 14 bases between. This CDR3 has 17 residues. Germline assignment: CDR1 SGHNT and CDR2 YYREEE (reference sequence). The CDR3: CASSFSVTGSTNEKLFF. In DNA, the CDR3 is TGTGCCAGCAGCTTTTCCGTCACGGGTTCAACTAATGAAAAACTGTTTTTT.

This clone appeared a few times. A far larger clone differs by one base, so this is likely a read error. J is TRBJ2-5 and V is TRBV9; TRBD2 matches at 12 bases. Germline-derived CDR1 and CDR2 are SGDLS and YYNGEE. This CDR3 is 17 amino acids long. The CDR3 reads CARSVGALAGGGETQYF. The CDR3 DNA reads TGTGCCAGAAGCGTAGGGGCACTAGCGGGAGGCGGGGAGACCCAGTACTTC.

This clone has a handful of counts. The J gene is TRBJ1-4, the V gene TRBV2; 9 bases agree with TRBD1. The CDR3 totals 14 residues. Germline values: CDR1 SNHLY, CDR2 FYNNEI. V lost 6 bases, J lost 8 bases, and 7 bases stayed unmatched. CDR3 region: CASRRTGVVEKLFF. Here the CDR3 DNA reads TGTGCCAGCAGACGGACAGGGGTGGTCGAAAAACTGTTTTTT.

The V and J genes are TRBV7-9 and TRBJ1-5; 8 nucleotides align to TRBD1. The CDR3 has 18 residues. Trimming at V came to 1 base and at J to 4 bases, leaving 12 bases not matched to a gene. CDR1 is SEHNR, CDR2 FQNEAQ, per germline (reference sequence). CDR3 in DNA: TGTGCCAGCAGCTTAGGGGCAGGGGGCGGCCTCCGGAATCAGCCCCAGCATTTT. It codes for CASSLGAGGGLRNQPQHF.

The rearrangement links TRBV5-1 to TRBJ2-2, with 7 bases that match TRBD1. Unmatched junction bases numbered 4, after V lost 4 bases and J lost 1 base. In germline, CDR1 is SGHRS, CDR2 YFSETQ. The CDR3 has 15 residues. The CDR3, as DNA: TGCGCCAGCAGCCTGGGACAGCTGAACACCGGGGAGCTGTTTTTT. Protein: CASSLGQLNTGELFF.

The rearrangement joins TRBV5-8 to TRBJ1-5, with 7 bases identical to TRBD1. Germline V gene data show CDR1 as SGHTS and CDR2 as YDEGEE. With 2 bases clipped from V and 1 base from J, the junction kept 3 bases outside the gene matches. The CDR3 sequence is 15 residues long. The CDR3 coding sequence is TGTGCCAGCAGCTTTTACAGGGGCAGCAATCAGCCCCAGCATTTT. Encoded protein: CASSFYRGSNQPQHF.

This chain links TRBV15 with TRBJ2-1; D is perhaps TRBD1 (5 bases). The germline V gene encodes CDR1 LNHNV and CDR2 YYDKDF (reference sequence). The CDR3 consists of 16 residues. The ends were cut back, 0 bases at V and 4 bases at J, with 13 bases in the middle. CDR3 amino acids: CATSRDPREPYNEQFF. The CDR3 nucleotides are TGTGCCACCAGCAGAGATCCCAGGGAACCGTACAATGAGCAGTTCTTC.

This chain joins TRBV7-2 and TRBJ2-7, with 8 nucleotides matching TRBD1. Germline CDR1 and CDR2: SGHTA and FQGNSA. The V segment lost 5 bases and the J segment 6 bases; nucleotides outside the gene matches: 6. The CDR3 loop spans 13 amino acids. This CDR3 reads CASSQGARGEQYF. The CDR3 DNA follows: TGTGCCAGCAGCCAGGGGGCAAGGGGCGAGCAGTACTTC. Filled out from reference TRBV7-2 and TRBJ2-7, the complete variable domain reads GAGVSQSPSNKVTEKGKDVELRCDPISGHTALYWYRQSLGQGLEFLIYFQGNSAPDKSGLPSDRFSAERTGGSVSTLTIQRTQQEDSAVYLCASSQGARGEQYFGPGTRLTVT.

The V call is TRBV29-1, the J call TRBJ2-7; TRBD1 matches 9 bases. Germline CDR1 and CDR2: SQVTM and ANQGSEA. The CDR3 totals 14 residues. V lost 5 bases to trimming and J lost 0 bases; unmatched junction nucleotides: 5. The CDR3 DNA reads TGCAGCGTTCTCGCGACAGGGGGCTCCTACGAGCAGTACTTC. Its protein is CSVLATGGSYEQYF.

The CDR3 protein is CASSPQGRYNSPLHF. The CDR3 DNA follows: TGTGCCAGCAGTCCACAGGGGCGCTATAATTCACCCCTCCACTTT. The chain couples TRBV27 to TRBJ1-6; TRBD1 aligns across 7 bases. The CDR3 extends over 15 amino acids. The V gene's germline CDR1 is MNHEY and CDR2 SMNVEV (reference sequence). V was clipped by 5 bases and J by 3 bases; unmatched bases: 4.

V is TRBV6-6 and J is TRBJ1-3; no firm D call. Trimming stripped 5 bases from V and 0 bases from J, with 11 bases between. CDR3 length: 15 residues. Germline-derived CDR1 and CDR2 are MNHNY and SVGAGI (reference sequence). CDR3 sequence (DNA): TGTGCCAGCAGTCCCCTCCGGAGCTCTGGAAACACCATATATTTT. Protein sequence: CASSPLRSSGNTIYF.

The rearrangement links TRBV7-6 to TRBJ2-3; D gene ambiguous. V lost 5 bases and J 4 bases, leaving 13 bases between the germline ends. The germline gives CDR1 SGHVS, CDR2 FNYEAQ. This CDR3 contains 14 residues. As DNA, the CDR3 is TGTGCCAGCAGCCAACACCCATCCGCAGATACGCAGTATTTT. It yields the protein CASSQHPSADTQYF.

The chain combines TRBV19 with TRBJ2-2, with D maybe TRBD1 (6 bases). The ends were cut back, 7 bases at V and 6 bases at J, with 12 bases in the middle. Germline V gives CDR1 LNHDA, CDR2 SQIVND (reference sequence). The CDR3 is 13 amino acids. CDR3 DNA: TGTGCCAGTACCGCAGGGGCCGCCGGGGAGCTGTTTTTT. This translates into CASTAGAAGELFF.

This clone was seen just once. The chain joins TRBV1 to TRBJ2-7; the DNA was not used to check the table's D call, TRBD2. TRBV1 is a pseudogene. CDR3 length equals 17 residues. The CDR3: CTSSQGLLAGGAYEQYF. The CDR3 region has the DNA TGCACCAGCAGCCAAGGGCTCTTAGCGGGAGGAGCCTACGAGCAGTACTTC.

This chain uses TRBV29-1 with TRBJ1-4, with 9 bases that match TRBD1. The V gene's germline CDR1 is SQVTM and CDR2 ANQGSEA. The CDR3 totals 14 residues. With 8 bases clipped from V and 3 bases from J, the junction kept 7 bases outside the gene matches. The CDR3 reads CSSWTGAANEKLFF. CDR3 nucleotide sequence: TGCAGCTCCTGGACAGGGGCAGCTAATGAAAAACTGTTTTTT.

This chain uses TRBV28 with TRBJ2-7, with unresolved D. Trimming removed 2 bases at V and 4 bases at J, with 6 bases between. CDR1 and CDR2 (germline): MDHEN, SYDVKM. The CDR3 is 12 amino acids. The CDR3 loop reads CASSLPQYEQYF. As DNA, the CDR3 is TGTGCCAGCAGTTTACCCCAGTACGAGCAGTACTTC. The full variable domain, completed using reference TRBV28 and TRBJ2-7, is DVKVTQSSRYLVKRTGEKVFLECVQDMDHENMFWYRQDPGLGLRLIYFSYDVKMKEKGDIPEGYSVSREKKERFSLILESASTNQTSMYLCASSLPQYEQYFGPGTRLTVT.

The genes are TRBV19 and TRBJ2-7; possibly TRBD2 for D (5 bases). In germline, CDR1 is LNHDA, CDR2 SQIVND (reference sequence). V was shortened by 3 bases and J by 6 bases, with 12 bases between the two germline ends. The CDR3 consists of 13 residues. CDR3 amino acids: CASSIGPGIEQYF. CDR3 sequence (DNA): TGTGCCAGTAGTATCGGGCCGGGAATCGAGCAGTACTTC.

The chain joins TRBV19 to TRBJ2-7, with D maybe TRBD2 (6 bases). Trimming removed 3 bases at V and 7 bases at J, with 19 bases between. Germline CDR1 reads LNHDA; CDR2 reads SQIVND (reference sequence). This CDR3 is 15 amino acids long. For the CDR3, the DNA is TGTGCCAGTAGTATGACGGGAGCCCCGTCGAGGGAGCAGTACTTC. This gives the protein CASSMTGAPSREQYF.

The V gene is TRBV27, the J gene TRBJ1-2; 9 nucleotides align to TRBD1. Trimming at V came to 3 bases and at J to 7 bases, leaving 9 bases not matched to a gene. There are 15 residues in the CDR3. Germline CDR1 and CDR2: MNHEY and SMNVEV (reference sequence). The CDR3 region has the DNA TGTGCCAGCAGTTTGAAGGGACAGGGAGCATCTGGCTACACCTTC. It translates to CASSLKGQGASGYTF.

This clone came up once. The chain combines TRBV12-5 with TRBJ2-1, with D perhaps matching TRBD1 (7 bases). The length of the CDR3 is 15 residues. Per the germline V gene, CDR1 is LGHNT and CDR2 is FRNRAP. Trimming shortened V by 5 bases and J by 0 bases, and 11 bases separated the two germline ends. The CDR3 spells CASGQGGVSYNEQFF. CDR3 sequence (DNA): TGTGCTAGTGGTCAGGGGGGAGTCTCCTACAATGAGCAGTTCTTC.

This chain joins TRBV7-2 and TRBJ2-5; perhaps TRBD2 as D (6 bases). This CDR3 is 14 amino acids long. V shed 3 bases and J shed 2 bases, with 10 bases lying between them. Germline V lookup: CDR1 SGHTA, CDR2 FQGNSA. The CDR3 DNA follows: TGTGCCAGCAGCTTTTCCGGGAGACAAGAGACCCAGTACTTC. Protein: CASSFSGRQETQYF.

The chain links TRBV28 to TRBJ2-7; TRBD2 is a possible D gene (5 bases). There are 14 residues in the CDR3. V was trimmed by 3 bases and J by 3 bases, leaving 12 bases between them. From germline, CDR1 is MDHEN and CDR2 SYDVKM. This CDR3 is CASSFFGNLYEQYF. Written as DNA, the CDR3 is TGTGCCAGCAGTTTCTTCGGGAACCTCTACGAGCAGTACTTC.

V and J are TRBV2 and TRBJ2-7; 8 nucleotides match TRBD1. With V trimmed by 3 bases and J by 3 bases, 7 bases remained unmatched. The CDR3 sequence is 15 residues long. Germline loops: CDR1 SNHLY, CDR2 FYNNEI. The chain's CDR3 is CASSETGQVFYEQYF. CDR3 bases: TGTGCCAGCAGTGAGACGGGACAGGTATTCTACGAGCAGTACTTC.